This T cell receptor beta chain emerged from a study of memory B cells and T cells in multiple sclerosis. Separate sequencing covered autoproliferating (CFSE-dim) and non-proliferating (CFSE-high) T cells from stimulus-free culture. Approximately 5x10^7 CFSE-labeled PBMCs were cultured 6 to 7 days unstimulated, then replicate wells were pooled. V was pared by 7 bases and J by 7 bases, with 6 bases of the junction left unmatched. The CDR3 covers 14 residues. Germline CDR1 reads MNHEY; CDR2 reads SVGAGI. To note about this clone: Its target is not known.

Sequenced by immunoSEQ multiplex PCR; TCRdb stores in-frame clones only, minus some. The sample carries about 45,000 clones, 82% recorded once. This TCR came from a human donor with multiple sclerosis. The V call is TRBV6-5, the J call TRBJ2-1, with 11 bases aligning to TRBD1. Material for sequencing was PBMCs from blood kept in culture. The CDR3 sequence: CASNGQGAPNEQFF. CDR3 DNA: TGTGCCAGCAACGGACAGGGGGCGCCGAATGAGCAGTTCTTC.